The clone carrying this TCR beta chain was counted only a few times. Its antigen is not identified. V was trimmed by 10 bases and J by 2 bases, leaving 17 bases between them. CDR1 LNHDA and CDR2 SQIVND come from the germline V gene (reference sequence). This CDR3 contains 14 residues. The time point is: week 11, during vaccination. Each dose of the vaccine consisted of 300 ug of mutant IDH1 20-mer peptide, with topical imiquimod. Donors had new IDH1-mutant astrocytomas of WHO grade 3 or 4 (ATRX-lost). This record comes from a study of a mutant IDH1 vaccine in newly diagnosed glioma. As for the study in general: In weeks 1, 3, 5, 7, 11, 15, 19 and 23, patients were immunized, eight times in all. Patients were started on vaccination 4-6 weeks after radiotherapy alone, or with temozolomide cycles. Findings and caveats of the study: Pseudoprogression apparently tracked independently of changes in top peripheral T cell clonotypes.

Assay used: immunoSEQ multiplex PCR; TCRdb lists only in-frame clones, some missing. There are about 32,000 clones in the sample; around 82% occur only once, and approximately 23% lies in the top ten. Sequencing was performed on PBMCs, taken from a glioma patient whose treatment included an IDH1 peptide vaccine. The TCR sequence derives from a man between 25 and 39 years old with glioma. The chain joins TRBV19 to TRBJ1-1, with D possibly TRBD1 on 5 matching bases. For the CDR3, the DNA is TGTGCCACACAAACAGGCCCCGAAAACACTGAAGCTTTCTTT. This sequence encodes CATQTGPENTEAFF.